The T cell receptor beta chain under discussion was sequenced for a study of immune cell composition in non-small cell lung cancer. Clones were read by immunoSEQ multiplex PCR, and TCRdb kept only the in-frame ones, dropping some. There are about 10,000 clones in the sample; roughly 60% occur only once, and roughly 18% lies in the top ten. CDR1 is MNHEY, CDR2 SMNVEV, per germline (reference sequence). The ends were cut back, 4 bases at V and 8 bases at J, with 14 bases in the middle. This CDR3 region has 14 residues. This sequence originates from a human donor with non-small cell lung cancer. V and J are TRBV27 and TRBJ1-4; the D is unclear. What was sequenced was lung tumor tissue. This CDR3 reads CASSSAGWEEKLFF. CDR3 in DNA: TGTGCCAGCAGTTCGGCGGGCTGGGAGGAAAAACTGTTTTTT.